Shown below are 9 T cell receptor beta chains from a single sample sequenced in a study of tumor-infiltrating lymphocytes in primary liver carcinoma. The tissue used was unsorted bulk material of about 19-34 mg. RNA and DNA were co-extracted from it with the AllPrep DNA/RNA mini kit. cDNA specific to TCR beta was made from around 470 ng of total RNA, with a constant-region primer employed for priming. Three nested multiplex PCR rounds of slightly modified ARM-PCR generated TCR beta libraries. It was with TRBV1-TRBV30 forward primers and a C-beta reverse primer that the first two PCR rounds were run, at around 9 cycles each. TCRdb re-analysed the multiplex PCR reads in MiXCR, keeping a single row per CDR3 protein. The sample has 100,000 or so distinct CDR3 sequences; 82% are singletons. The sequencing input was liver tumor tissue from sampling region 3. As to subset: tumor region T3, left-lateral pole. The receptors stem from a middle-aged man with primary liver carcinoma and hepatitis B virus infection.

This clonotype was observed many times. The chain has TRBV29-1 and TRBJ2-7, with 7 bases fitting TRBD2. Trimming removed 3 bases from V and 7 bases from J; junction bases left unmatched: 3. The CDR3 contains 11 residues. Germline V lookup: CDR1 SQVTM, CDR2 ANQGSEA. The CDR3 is CSVEAGEEQYF. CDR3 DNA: TGCAGCGTTGAGGCGGGAGAAGAGCAGTACTTC.

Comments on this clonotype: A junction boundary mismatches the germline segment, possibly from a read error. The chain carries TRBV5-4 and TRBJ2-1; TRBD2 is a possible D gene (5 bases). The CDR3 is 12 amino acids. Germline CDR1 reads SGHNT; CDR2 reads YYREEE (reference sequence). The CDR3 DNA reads TGCGGCAGCAGCTGGCCGGGGAATGAGCAGTTCTTC. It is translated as CGSSWPGNEQFF. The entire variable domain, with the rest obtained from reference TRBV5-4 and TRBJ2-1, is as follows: ETGVTQSPTHLIKTRGQQVTLRCSSQSGHNTVSWYQQALGQGPQFIFQYYREEENGRGNFPPRFSGLQFPNYSSELNVNALELDDSALYLCGSSWPGNEQFFGPGTRLTVL.

CDR3 DNA: TGCATCGCCATGACTTCTGGGACCGGCTCTCCCTACGAGCAGTACTTC. Its translation is CIAMTSGTGSPYEQYF. The rearrangement links TRBV29-1 to TRBJ2-7; perhaps D is TRBD1 or TRBD2 (5 bases each). Germline CDR1 reads SQVTM; CDR2 reads ANQGSEA. CDR3 length equals 16 residues.

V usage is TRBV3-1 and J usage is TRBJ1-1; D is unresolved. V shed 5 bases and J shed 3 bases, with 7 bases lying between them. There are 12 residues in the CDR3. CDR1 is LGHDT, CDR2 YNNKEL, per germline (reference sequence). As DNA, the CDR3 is TGTGCCAGCAGCAATGGGTACACTGAAGCTTTCTTT. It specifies CASSNGYTEAFF.

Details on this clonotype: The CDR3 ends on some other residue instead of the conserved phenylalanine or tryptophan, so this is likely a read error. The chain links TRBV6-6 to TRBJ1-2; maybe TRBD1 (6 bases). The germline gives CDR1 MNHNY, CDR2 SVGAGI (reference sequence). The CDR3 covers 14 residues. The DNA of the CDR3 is TGTGCCAACACCTTAGAGTCGGACAGCTATTGCTACACCATC. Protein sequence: CANTLESDSYCYTI.

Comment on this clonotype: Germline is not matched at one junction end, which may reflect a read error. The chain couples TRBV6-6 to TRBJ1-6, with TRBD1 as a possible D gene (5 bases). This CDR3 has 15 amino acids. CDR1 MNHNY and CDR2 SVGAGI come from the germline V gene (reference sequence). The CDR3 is CVSRPSQGVNSPLHF. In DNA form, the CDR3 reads TGCGTTAGCAGACCCTCGCAGGGTGTTAATTCACCCCTCCACTTT.

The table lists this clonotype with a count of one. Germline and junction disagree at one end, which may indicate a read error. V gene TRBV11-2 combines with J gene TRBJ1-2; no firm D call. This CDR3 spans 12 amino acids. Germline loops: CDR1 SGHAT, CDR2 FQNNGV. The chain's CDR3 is CTSSSTFYGYTF. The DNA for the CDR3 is TGTACCAGCAGTTCGACATTTTATGGCTACACCTTC. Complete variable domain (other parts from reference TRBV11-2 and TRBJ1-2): EAGVAQSPRYKIIEKRQSVAFWCNPISGHATLYWYQQILGQGPKLLIQFQNNGVVDDSQLPKDRFSAERLKGVDSTLKIQPAKLEDSAVYLCTSSSTFYGYTFGSGTRLTVV.

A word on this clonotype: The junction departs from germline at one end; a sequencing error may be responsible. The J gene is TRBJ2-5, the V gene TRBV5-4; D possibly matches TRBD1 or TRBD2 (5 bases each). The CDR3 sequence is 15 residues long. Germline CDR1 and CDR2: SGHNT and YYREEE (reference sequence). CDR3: CPSSLNGDGQEIQYF. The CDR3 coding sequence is TGTCCCAGCAGCTTGAATGGGGACGGCCAAGAGATCCAGTACTTC.

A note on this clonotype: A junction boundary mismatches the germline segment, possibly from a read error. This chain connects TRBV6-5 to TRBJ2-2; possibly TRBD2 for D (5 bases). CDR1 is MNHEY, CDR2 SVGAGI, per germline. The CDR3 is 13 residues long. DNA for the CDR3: TGTGCCAGCAGTTACCAGGACGCCGGGGAGCTGTCTTTT. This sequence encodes CASSYQDAGELSF.